The subject of this entry is one TCR beta chain. There is no known antigen for this receptor. No per-base quality is available; no much larger clone lies one base away. This entry comes from a study of control samples from healthy donors and cancer patients (dated by TCRdb to the early 2020s). Ends trimmed: V by 3 bases, J by 11 bases; bases unmatched to a gene: 6. For CDR1 and CDR2, the germline V gene lists MNHNS and SASEGT. Counted from cysteine to phenylalanine, this CDR3 has 12 amino acids. Only CDR3 DNA is held: 36 bases, read in frame from base 1. Libraries were made using the immunoSEQ multiplex PCR assay. In its TCRdb copy, this immuneACCESS table keeps in-frame sequences only and misses some clones. Where compared with another copy, unresolved V genes explain less than half of these, and the others have no known cause. The sample includes some 140,000 clones, with around 95% observed a single time. The ten largest clones represent approximately 6.1% of the sample.

This receptor chain uses TRBV6-1 and TRBJ1-1; TRBD1 lines up with 7 middle nucleotides. The sequence was collected from a middle-aged man in good health. Sequenced input: blood. The DNA sequence follows: TGTGCCAGCAGTGAGAGGGGGACAGCGGCTTTCTTT. It encodes CASSERGTAAFF.